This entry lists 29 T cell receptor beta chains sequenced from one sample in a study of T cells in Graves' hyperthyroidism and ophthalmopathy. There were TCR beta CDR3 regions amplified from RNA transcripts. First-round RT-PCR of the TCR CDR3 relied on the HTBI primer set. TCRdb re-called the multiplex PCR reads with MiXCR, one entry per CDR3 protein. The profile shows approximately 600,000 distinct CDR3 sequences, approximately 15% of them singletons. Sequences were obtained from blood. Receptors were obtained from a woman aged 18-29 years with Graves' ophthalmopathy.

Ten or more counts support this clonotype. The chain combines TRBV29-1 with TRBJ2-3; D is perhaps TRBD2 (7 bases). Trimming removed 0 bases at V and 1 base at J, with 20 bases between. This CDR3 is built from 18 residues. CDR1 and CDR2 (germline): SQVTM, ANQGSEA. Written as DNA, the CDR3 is TGCAGCGTTGAAGATCAGGGAGGGTGGGGGCGCGGCACAGATACGCAGTATTTT. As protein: CSVEDQGGWGRGTDTQYF.

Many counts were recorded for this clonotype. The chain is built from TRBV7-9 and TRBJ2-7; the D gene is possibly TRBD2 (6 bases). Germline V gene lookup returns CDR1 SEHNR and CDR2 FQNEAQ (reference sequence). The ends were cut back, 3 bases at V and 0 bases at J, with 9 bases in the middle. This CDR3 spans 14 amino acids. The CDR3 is CASSLSGLSYEQYF. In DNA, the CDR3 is TGTGCCAGCAGCTTGAGCGGGCTCTCCTACGAGCAGTACTTC.

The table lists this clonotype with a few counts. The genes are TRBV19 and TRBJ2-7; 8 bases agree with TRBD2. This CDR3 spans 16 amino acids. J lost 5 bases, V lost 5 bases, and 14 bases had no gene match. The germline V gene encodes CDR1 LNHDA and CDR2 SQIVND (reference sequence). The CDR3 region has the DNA TGTGCCAGTAGTCCCCGGGGGGGTCGAGTAGGAAACGAGCAGTACTTC. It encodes CASSPRGGRVGNEQYF. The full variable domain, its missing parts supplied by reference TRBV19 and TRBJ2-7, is DGGITQSPKYLFRKEGQNVTLSCEQNLNHDAMYWYRQDPGQGLRLIYYSQIVNDFQKGDIAEGYSVSREKKESFPLTVTSAQKNPTAFYLCASSPRGGRVGNEQYFGPGTRLTVT.

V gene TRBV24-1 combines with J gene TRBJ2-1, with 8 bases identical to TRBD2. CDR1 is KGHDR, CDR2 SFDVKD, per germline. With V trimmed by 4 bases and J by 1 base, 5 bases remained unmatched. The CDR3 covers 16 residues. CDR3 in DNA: TGTGCCACCAGTGAGCCAGCGGGAGCGTCCTACAATGAGCAGTTCTTC. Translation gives CATSEPAGASYNEQFF.

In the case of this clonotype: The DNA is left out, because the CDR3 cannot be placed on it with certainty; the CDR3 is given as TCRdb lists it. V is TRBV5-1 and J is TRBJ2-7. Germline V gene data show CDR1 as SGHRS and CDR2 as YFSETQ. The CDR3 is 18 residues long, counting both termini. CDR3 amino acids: CASSIYLCSVTAGYEQYF.

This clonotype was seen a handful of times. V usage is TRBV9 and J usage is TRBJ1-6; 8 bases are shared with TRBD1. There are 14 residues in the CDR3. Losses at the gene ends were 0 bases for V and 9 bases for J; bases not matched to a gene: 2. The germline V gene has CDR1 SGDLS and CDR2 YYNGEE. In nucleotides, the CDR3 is TGTGCCAGCAGCGTAGGACAGGGGCTTTCACCCCTCCACTTT. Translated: CASSVGQGLSPLHF.

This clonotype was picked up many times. CDR3: CASSLWAGQPYGYTF. CDR3 sequence (DNA): TGTGCCAGCAGCTTGTGGGCCGGACAGCCCTATGGCTACACCTTC. The chain is built from TRBV5-6 and TRBJ1-2, with D possibly matching TRBD1 (6 bases). In germline, CDR1 is SGHDT, CDR2 YYEEEE. CDR3 size: 15 residues. Trimming removed 1 base from V and 4 bases from J, with 14 bases in between.

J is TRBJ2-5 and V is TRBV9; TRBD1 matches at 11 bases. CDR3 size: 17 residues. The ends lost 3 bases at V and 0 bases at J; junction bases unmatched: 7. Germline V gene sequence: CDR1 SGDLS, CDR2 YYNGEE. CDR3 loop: CASSARGDRGYQETQYF. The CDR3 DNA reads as TGTGCCAGCAGCGCAAGGGGGGACAGGGGGTACCAAGAGACCCAGTACTTC.

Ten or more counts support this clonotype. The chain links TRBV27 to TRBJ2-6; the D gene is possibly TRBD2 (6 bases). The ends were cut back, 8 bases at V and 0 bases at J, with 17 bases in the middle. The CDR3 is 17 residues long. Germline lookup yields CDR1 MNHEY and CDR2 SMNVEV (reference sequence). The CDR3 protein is CASGDLWGDSGANVLTF. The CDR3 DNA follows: TGTGCCAGCGGTGACCTATGGGGGGACTCTGGGGCCAACGTCCTGACTTTC.

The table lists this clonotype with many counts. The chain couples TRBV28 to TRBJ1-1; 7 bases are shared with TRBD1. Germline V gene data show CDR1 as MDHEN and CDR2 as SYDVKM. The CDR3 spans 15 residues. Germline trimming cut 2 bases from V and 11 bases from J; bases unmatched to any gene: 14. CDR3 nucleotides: TGTGCCAGCAGTTTAGACCCGGACAGGAGCGCGCGGGCTTTCTTT. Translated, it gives CASSLDPDRSARAFF.

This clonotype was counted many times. The CDR3 here is CASSVGAGAYTQYF. CDR3 coding DNA: TGTGCCAGCAGCGTAGGAGCGGGAGCGTATACGCAGTATTTT. V usage is TRBV9 and J usage is TRBJ2-3, with TRBD2 matching 8 bases. Germline-derived CDR1 and CDR2 are SGDLS and YYNGEE. The CDR3 extends over 14 amino acids. V shed 0 bases and J 7 bases; nucleotides not matched to a gene: 4.

The CDR3 reads CASSQVRDSLMNTEAFF. CDR3 DNA sequence: TGTGCCAGCAGCCAGGTCCGGGACAGCCTAATGAACACTGAAGCTTTCTTT. This chain connects TRBV14 to TRBJ1-1; 7 positions match TRBD1. The CDR3 covers 17 residues. CDR1 is SGHDN and CDR2 is FVKESK in the germline V gene. Losses at the gene ends were 3 bases for V and 0 bases for J; bases not matched to a gene: 10.

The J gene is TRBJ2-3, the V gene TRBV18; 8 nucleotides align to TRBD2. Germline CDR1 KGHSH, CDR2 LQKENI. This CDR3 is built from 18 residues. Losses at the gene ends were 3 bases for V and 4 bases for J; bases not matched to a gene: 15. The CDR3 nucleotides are TGTGCCAGCTCACCGGACGCACCCGCTAGCGGGTTGCCAGATACGCAGTATTTT. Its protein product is CASSPDAPASGLPDTQYF.

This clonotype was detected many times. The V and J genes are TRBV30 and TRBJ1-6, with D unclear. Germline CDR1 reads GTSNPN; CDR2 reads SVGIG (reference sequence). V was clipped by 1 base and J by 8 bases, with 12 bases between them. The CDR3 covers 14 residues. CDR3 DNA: TGTGCCTGGAGTGAGGAGGAGGTCCATTCACCCCTCCACTTT. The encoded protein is CAWSEEEVHSPLHF.

The CDR3 is CSAGTSGSRGELFF. The DNA of the CDR3 is TGCAGCGCGGGGACTAGCGGGAGTAGGGGGGAGCTGTTTTTT. The chain has TRBV29-1 and TRBJ2-2; 14 bases fit TRBD2. Trimming at V came to 7 bases and at J to 8 bases, leaving 6 bases not matched to a gene. CDR1 and CDR2 (germline): SQVTM, ANQGSEA. This CDR3 comprises 14 residues.

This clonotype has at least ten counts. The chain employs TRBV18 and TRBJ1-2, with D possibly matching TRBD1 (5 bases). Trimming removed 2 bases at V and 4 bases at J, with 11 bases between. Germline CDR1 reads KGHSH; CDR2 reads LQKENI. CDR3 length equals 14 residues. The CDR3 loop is CASSPNSGLYGYTF. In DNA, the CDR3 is TGTGCCAGCTCACCAAATTCGGGACTCTATGGCTACACCTTC.

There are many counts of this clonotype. The CDR3 region is CSATGLDFYEQYF. In nucleotides, the CDR3 is TGCAGTGCTACCGGACTAGATTTCTACGAGCAGTACTTC. The V and J genes are TRBV20-1 and TRBJ2-7; 7 nucleotides align to TRBD2. V gave up 4 bases and J gave up 3 bases; unmatched junction bases: 6. The CDR3 totals 13 residues. Germline V CDR1 and CDR2: DFQATT, SNEGSKA (reference sequence).

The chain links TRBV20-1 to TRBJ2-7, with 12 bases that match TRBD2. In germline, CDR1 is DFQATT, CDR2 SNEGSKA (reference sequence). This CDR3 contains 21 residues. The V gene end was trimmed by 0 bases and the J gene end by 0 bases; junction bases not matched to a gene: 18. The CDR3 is CSARDREGNLAGGYFSYEQYF. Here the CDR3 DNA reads TGCAGTGCTAGAGATCGGGAAGGAAACCTAGCGGGAGGGTATTTCTCCTACGAGCAGTACTTC.

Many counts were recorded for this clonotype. In DNA form, the CDR3 reads TGCAGTGCTAGTCAGGGATCCATTCAGCCCCAGCATTTT. It codes for CSASQGSIQPQHF. This chain links TRBV20-1 with TRBJ1-5, with D perhaps TRBD1 (5 bases). V was trimmed by 3 bases and J by 6 bases, leaving 12 bases between them. From germline, CDR1 is DFQATT and CDR2 SNEGSKA (reference sequence). The CDR3 totals 13 residues.

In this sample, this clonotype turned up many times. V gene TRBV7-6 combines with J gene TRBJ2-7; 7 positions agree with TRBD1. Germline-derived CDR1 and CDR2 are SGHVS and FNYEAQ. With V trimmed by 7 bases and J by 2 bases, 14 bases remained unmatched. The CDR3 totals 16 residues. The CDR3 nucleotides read TGTGCCAGCACCCACCTGGGGCAGGGGGTGGCCTACGAGCAGTACTTC. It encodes CASTHLGQGVAYEQYF.

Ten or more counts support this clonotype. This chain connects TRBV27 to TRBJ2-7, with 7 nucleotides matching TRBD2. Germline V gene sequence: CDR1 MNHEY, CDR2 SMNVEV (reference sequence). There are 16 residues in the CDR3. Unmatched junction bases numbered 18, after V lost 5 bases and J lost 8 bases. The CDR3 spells CASSLIRGDQLRKQYF. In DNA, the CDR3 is TGTGCCAGCAGTCTTATCCGGGGGGACCAGCTACGGAAGCAGTACTTC.

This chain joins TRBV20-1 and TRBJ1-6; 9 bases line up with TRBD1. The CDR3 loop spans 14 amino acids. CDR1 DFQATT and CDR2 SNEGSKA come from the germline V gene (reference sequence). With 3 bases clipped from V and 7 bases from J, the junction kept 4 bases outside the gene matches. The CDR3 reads CSASGDRVNSPLHF. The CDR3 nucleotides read TGCAGTGCTAGTGGGGACAGGGTAAATTCACCCCTCCACTTT.

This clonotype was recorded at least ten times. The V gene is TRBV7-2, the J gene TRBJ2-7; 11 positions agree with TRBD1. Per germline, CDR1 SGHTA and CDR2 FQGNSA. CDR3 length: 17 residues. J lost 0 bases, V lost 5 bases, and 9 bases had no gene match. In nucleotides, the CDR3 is TGTGCCAGCAGCCCAAAGGGGACAGGGGGACTCTCCTACGAGCAGTACTTC. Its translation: CASSPKGTGGLSYEQYF.

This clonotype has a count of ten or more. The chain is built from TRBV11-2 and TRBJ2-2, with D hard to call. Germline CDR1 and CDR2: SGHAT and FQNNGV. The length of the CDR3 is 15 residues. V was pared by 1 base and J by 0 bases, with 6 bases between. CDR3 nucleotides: TGTGCCAGCAGCTTAGTTAGGGCGAACACCGGGGAGCTGTTTTTT. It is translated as CASSLVRANTGELFF.

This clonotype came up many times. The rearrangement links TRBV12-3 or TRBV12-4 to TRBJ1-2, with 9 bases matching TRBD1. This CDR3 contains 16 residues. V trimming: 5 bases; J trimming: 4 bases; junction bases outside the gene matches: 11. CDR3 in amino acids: CASSTSGTGWPYGYTF. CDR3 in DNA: TGTGCCAGCAGTACCTCCGGGACAGGGTGGCCCTATGGCTACACCTTC.

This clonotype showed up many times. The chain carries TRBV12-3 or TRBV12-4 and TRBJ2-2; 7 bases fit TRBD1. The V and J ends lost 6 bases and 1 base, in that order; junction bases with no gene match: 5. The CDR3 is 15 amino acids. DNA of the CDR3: TGTGCCAGCAGGCCGGGACAGCAGAACACCGGGGAGCTGTTTTTT. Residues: CASRPGQQNTGELFF.

Written as DNA, the CDR3 is TGTGCCAACAGCCCGAACTTAGGGGTAACTAGCGGGGACCGCACAGATACGCAGTATTTT. This codes for CANSPNLGVTSGDRTDTQYF. V and J are TRBV6-2 or TRBV6-3 and TRBJ2-3, with 10 bases that match TRBD2. The CDR3 is 20 amino acids. V was pared by 10 bases and J by 1 base, with 23 bases of the junction left unmatched. CDR1 and CDR2 from the germline V gene are MNHEY and SVGEGT.

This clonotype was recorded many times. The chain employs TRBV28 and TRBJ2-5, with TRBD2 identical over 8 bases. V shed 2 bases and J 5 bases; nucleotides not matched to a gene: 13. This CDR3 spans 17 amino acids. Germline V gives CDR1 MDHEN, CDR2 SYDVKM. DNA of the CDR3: TGTGCCAGCAGTTTAACGGCCGGGACTAGGGTTGGCGAGACCCAGTACTTC. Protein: CASSLTAGTRVGETQYF.

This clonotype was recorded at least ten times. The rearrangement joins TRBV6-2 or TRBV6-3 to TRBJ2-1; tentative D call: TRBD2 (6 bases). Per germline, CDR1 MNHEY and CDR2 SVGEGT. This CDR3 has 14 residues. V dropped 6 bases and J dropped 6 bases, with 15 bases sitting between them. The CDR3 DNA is TGTGCCAGCAGCCTATCGCGGGGCGGCAATGAGCAGTTCTTC. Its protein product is CASSLSRGGNEQFF.